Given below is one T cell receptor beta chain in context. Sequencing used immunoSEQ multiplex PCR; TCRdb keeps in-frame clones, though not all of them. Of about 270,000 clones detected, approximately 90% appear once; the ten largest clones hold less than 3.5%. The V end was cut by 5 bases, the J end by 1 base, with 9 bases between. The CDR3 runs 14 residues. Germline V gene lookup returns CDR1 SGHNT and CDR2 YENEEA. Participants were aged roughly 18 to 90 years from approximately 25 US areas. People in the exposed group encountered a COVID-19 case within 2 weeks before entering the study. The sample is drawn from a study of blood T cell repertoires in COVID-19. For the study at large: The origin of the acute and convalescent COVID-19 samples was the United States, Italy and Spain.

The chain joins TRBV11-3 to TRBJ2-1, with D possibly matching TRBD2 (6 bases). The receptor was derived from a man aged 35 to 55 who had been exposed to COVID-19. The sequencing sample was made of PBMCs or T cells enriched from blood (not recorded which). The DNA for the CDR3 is TGTGCCAGCAGCCTGGAGGGGTCCTACAATGAGCAGTTCTTC. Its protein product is CASSLEGSYNEQFF.